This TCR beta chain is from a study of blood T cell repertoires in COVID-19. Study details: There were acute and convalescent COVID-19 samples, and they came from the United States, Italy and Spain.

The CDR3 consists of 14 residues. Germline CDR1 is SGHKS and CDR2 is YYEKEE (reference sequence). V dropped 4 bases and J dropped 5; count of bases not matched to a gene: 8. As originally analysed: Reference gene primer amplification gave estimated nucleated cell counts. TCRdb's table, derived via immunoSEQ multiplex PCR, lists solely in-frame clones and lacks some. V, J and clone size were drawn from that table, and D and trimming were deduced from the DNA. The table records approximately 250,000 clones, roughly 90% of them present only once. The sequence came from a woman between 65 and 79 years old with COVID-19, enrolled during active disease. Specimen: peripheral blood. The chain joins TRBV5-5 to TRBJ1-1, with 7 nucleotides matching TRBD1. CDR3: CASSLLTGVTEAFF. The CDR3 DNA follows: TGTGCCAGCAGCCTCCTTACAGGGGTAACTGAAGCTTTCTTT.